This T cell receptor (beta chain) was captured by sequencing in a study of shared clonotypes between healthy human individuals. Study-wide background: Aged between 18 and 49, the donors were a couple of women and three men. The study, taken as a whole, reports: Only a few donors were included, so the genetic and exposure-history diversity represented was limited.

This CDR3 is 15 amino acids long. Germline assignment: CDR1 SGHTA and CDR2 FQGTGA. The trim removed 5 bases at V and 3 bases at J, leaving 6 bases unmatched. Clones were sequenced by immunoSEQ multiplex PCR, and TCRdb holds only the in-frame ones, with some missing. The sample records under 2.5 million clones, 85% to 95% being singletons. Comment on this clone: Its target is not known.

The donor cohort consisted entirely of Caucasian adults residing in Nashville, Tennessee. This TCR was sampled from a man in his late teens or twenties in good health. Some clones in this sample may be carry-over from other donors' samples. Sequences were obtained from naive CD4+ T cells from PBMCs. Subset specified: CD45RA+ positively selected. The V and J genes are TRBV7-3 and TRBJ2-7, with 11 nucleotides matching TRBD2. CDR3 in amino acids: CASSPGLAEIYEQYF. CDR3 sequence (DNA): TGTGCCAGCAGCCCGGGACTAGCGGAGATCTACGAGCAGTACTTC. Variable domain in full (rest from reference TRBV7-3 and TRBJ2-7): GAGVSQTPSNKVTEKGKYVELRCDPISGHTALYWYRQSLGQGPEFLIYFQGTGAADDSGLPNDRFFAVRPEGSVSTLKIQRTERGDSAVYLCASSPGLAEIYEQYFGPGTRLTVT.